This is a list of T cell receptor beta chains from one sample in a study of identical twins. TCRdb re-called the 5' RACE reads with MiXCR, one entry per CDR3 protein. The profile covers about 1.7 million distinct CDR3 sequences, with less than 40% appearing a single time and around 0.25% taken by the ten largest. Sequencing was done on a sample of cord blood. These receptors were obtained from a newborn girl in good health. Both conserved end residues are part of each CDR3. A D gene is named only where the DNA matches it firmly. Clone size is stated in some rows and not others, as once, few, many or a class when expanded.

V gene: TRBV3-1
clone size: -
J gene: TRBJ1-2
D gene: -
CDR3 DNA: TGTGCCAGCAGCCGGGACAATACCCTTTATGGCTACACCTTC
CDR3 protein: CASSRDNTLYGYTF

V gene: TRBV9
clone size: -
J gene: TRBJ1-4
D gene: -
CDR3 DNA: TGTGTCAGCAGCCAAGCCCAGGGTTTGGGAGCTAATGAAAAACTGTTTTTT
CDR3 protein: CVSSQAQGLGANEKLFF

V gene: TRBV28
clone size: few
J gene: TRBJ2-1
D gene: TRBD2
CDR3 DNA: TGTGCCAGCAGTTTATATCTTCTAGCGGGAAACAATGAGCAGTTCTTC
CDR3 protein: CASSLYLLAGNNEQFF

V gene: TRBV7-9
clone size: -
J gene: TRBJ2-1
D gene: TRBD2
CDR3 DNA: TGTGCCAGCAGGGATACTAGCGGGGGATTCGATGAGCAGTTCTTC
CDR3 protein: CASRDTSGGFDEQFF

V gene: TRBV12-3/TRBV12-4
clone size: few
J gene: TRBJ2-3
D gene: TRBD1
CDR3 DNA: TGTGCCAGCAGTTTAGCGCCTTGGGGGACAGGGGGAGATACGCAGTATTTT
CDR3 protein: CASSLAPWGTGGDTQYF

V gene: TRBV5-1
clone size: -
J gene: TRBJ2-3
D gene: -
CDR3 DNA: TGCGCCAGCAGCTGGTTGATGGGGGAAACCACAGATACGCAGTATTTT
CDR3 protein: CASSWLMGETTDTQYF

V gene: TRBV12-3/TRBV12-4
clone size: few
J gene: TRBJ2-3
D gene: -
CDR3 DNA: TGTGCCAGCAGCCGACGGAGGGGGGGCACAGATACGCAGTATTTT
CDR3 protein: CASSRRRGGTDTQYF

V gene: TRBV28
clone size: few
J gene: TRBJ2-7
D gene: TRBD2
CDR3 DNA: TGTGCCAGCAGTTCTAGCGGGAGGGGTTATGAGCAGTACTTC
CDR3 protein: CASSSSGRGYEQYF

V gene: TRBV5-4
clone size: -
J gene: TRBJ2-7
D gene: -
CDR3 DNA: TGTGCCAGCAGCGAGGACGGGTACAAGCAGTACTTC
CDR3 protein: CASSEDGYKQYF

V gene: TRBV6-6
clone size: -
J gene: TRBJ2-2
D gene: -
CDR3 DNA: TGTGCCAGCAGTTCCTTCGGGGCCACCGGGGAGCTGTTTTTT
CDR3 protein: CASSSFGATGELFF

V gene: TRBV4-1
clone size: -
J gene: TRBJ1-5
D gene: -
CDR3 DNA: TGCGCCAGCAGCCAAGTTTTGTCTATAGTACAGGGAAATCAGCCCCAGCATTTT
CDR3 protein: CASSQVLSIVQGNQPQHF

V gene: TRBV3-1
clone size: -
J gene: TRBJ2-7
D gene: -
CDR3 DNA: TGTGCCAGCAGCCAAGAGGCCATCACCTACGAGCAGTACTTC
CDR3 protein: CASSQEAITYEQYF

V gene: TRBV20-1
clone size: few
J gene: TRBJ2-3
D gene: TRBD2
CDR3 DNA: TGCAGTGCTAGCGGGAGGGCGTTGTATACGCAGTATTTT
CDR3 protein: CSASGRALYTQYF

V gene: TRBV7-2
clone size: -
J gene: TRBJ1-6
D gene: TRBD1
CDR3 DNA: TGTGCCAGCAGCCGAACCGGGACAGGGGATTCACCCCTCCACTTT
CDR3 protein: CASSRTGTGDSPLHF

V gene: TRBV13
clone size: -
J gene: TRBJ2-1
D gene: TRBD2
CDR3 DNA: TGTGCCAGCAGCCCCGGGACTAGCGATCACAATGAGCAGTTCTTC
CDR3 protein: CASSPGTSDHNEQFF

V gene: TRBV10-3
clone size: many
J gene: TRBJ2-1
D gene: TRBD1
CDR3 DNA: TGTGCCGCGACAGGGTTTGGCAATGAGCAGTTCTTC
CDR3 protein: CAATGFGNEQFF

V gene: TRBV3-1
clone size: few
J gene: TRBJ2-7
D gene: -
CDR3 DNA: TGTGCCAGCAGCCAAGATCCGTCCATCTACGAGCAGTACTTC
CDR3 protein: CASSQDPSIYEQYF

V gene: TRBV12-3/TRBV12-4
clone size: -
J gene: TRBJ1-1
D gene: -
CDR3 DNA: TGTGCCAGCAGTTTAGCGACCACTGAAGCTTTCTTT
CDR3 protein: CASSLATTEAFF

V gene: TRBV29-1
clone size: -
J gene: TRBJ1-2
D gene: -
CDR3 DNA: TGCAGCGCCACAGGGAGGCCTAACTATGGCTACACCTTC
CDR3 protein: CSATGRPNYGYTF

V gene: TRBV24-1
clone size: many
J gene: TRBJ2-1
D gene: TRBD1
CDR3 DNA: TGTGCCACCAGTGGCCAGGGGGCCAATGAGCAGTTCTTC
CDR3 protein: CATSGQGANEQFF

V gene: TRBV2
clone size: few
J gene: TRBJ2-1
D gene: TRBD1
CDR3 DNA: TGTGCCAGCAGGTCGGGTGGGACAGGGAGGTACAATGAGCAGTTCTTC
CDR3 protein: CASRSGGTGRYNEQFF

V gene: TRBV6-6
clone size: -
J gene: TRBJ2-7
D gene: TRBD1
CDR3 DNA: TGTGCCAGCAGTACCGGGACAGGGAGAATCTACGAGCAGTACTTC
CDR3 protein: CASSTGTGRIYEQYF

V gene: TRBV3-1
clone size: -
J gene: TRBJ2-7
D gene: -
CDR3 DNA: TGTGCCAGCAGCCAGGGAAGATCTCGGGGACCCCCAGTAAGCGAGCAGTACTTC
CDR3 protein: CASSQGRSRGPPVSEQYF

V gene: TRBV30
clone size: -
J gene: TRBJ2-7
D gene: -
CDR3 DNA: TGTGCCTGGAGTTTTCCCCCTGTTACCTACGAGCAGTACTTC
CDR3 protein: CAWSFPPVTYEQYF

V gene: TRBV4-2
clone size: -
J gene: TRBJ2-3
D gene: -
CDR3 DNA: TGTGCCAGCAGCCAAGAAAGGCTAGTCGGGGTGGATACGCAGTATTTT
CDR3 protein: CASSQERLVGVDTQYF

V gene: TRBV28
clone size: -
J gene: TRBJ2-5
D gene: -
CDR3 DNA: TGTGCCAGCAGTTCCTACACCGGTGAAGAGACCCAGTACTTC
CDR3 protein: CASSSYTGEETQYF

V gene: TRBV6-2/TRBV6-3
clone size: -
J gene: TRBJ2-2
D gene: -
CDR3 DNA: TGTGCCAGCAGTTTGATAGCGGAGACGCCCCGGGAGCTGTTTTTT
CDR3 protein: CASSLIAETPRELFF

V gene: TRBV7-9
clone size: few
J gene: TRBJ1-1
D gene: -
CDR3 DNA: TGTGCCAGCAGCTTGTACGACCGGGCCACTGAAGCTTTCTTT
CDR3 protein: CASSLYDRATEAFF

V gene: TRBV2
clone size: few
J gene: TRBJ2-3
D gene: TRBD2
CDR3 DNA: TGTGCCAGCAGGCGGACTAGCGGGAGGGGAGATACGCAGTATTTT
CDR3 protein: CASRRTSGRGDTQYF